The 26 T cell receptor beta chains listed next were all sequenced from one sample in a study of long-term antiretroviral therapy in people with HIV. Sequencing used immunoSEQ v3.0 at survey level. Assay used: immunoSEQ multiplex PCR; TCRdb lists only in-frame clones, some missing. Among fewer than 45,000 clones listed, about 95% were seen once. Sequenced material: unsorted PBMCs, taken 3.7 years after starting antiretroviral therapy. Receptors were obtained from a woman aged 50 to 60 with HIV.

The genes are TRBV7-2 and TRBJ1-1; 9 positions agree with TRBD1. The V gene end was trimmed by 0 bases and the J gene end by 4 bases; junction bases not matched to a gene: 3. Germline-derived CDR1 and CDR2 are SGHTA and FQGNSA. The CDR3 extends over 15 amino acids. The CDR3 sequence is CASSLASTGGTEAFF. For the CDR3, the DNA is TGTGCCAGCAGCTTAGCTTCGACAGGGGGCACTGAAGCTTTCTTT.

The genes are TRBV7-9 and TRBJ2-7, with D unclear. V was clipped by 5 bases and J by 5 bases, with 19 bases between them. The CDR3 runs to 15 residues. Germline V gives CDR1 SEHNR, CDR2 FQNEAQ (reference sequence). CDR3 amino acids: CASSDPPSGSNEQYF. As DNA, the CDR3 is TGTGCCAGCAGCGACCCCCCGTCCGGGTCAAACGAGCAGTACTTC. The whole variable domain, filled in from reference TRBV7-9 and TRBJ2-7, reads DTGVSQNPRHKITKRGQNVTFRCDPISEHNRLYWYRQTLGQGPEFLTYFQNEAQLEKSRLLSDRFSAERPKGSFSTLEIQRTEQGDSAMYLCASSDPPSGSNEQYFGPGTRLTVT.

The V call is TRBV2, the J call TRBJ2-1; D may be TRBD1 (5 bases). The germline V gene has CDR1 SNHLY and CDR2 FYNNEI. Trimming pared 2 bases from V and 7 bases from J, leaving 15 bases between. The CDR3 contains 15 residues. In nucleotides, the CDR3 is TGTGCCAGCAGTGAAAACAGGCCCCGGGTAAATGAGCAGTTCTTC. It specifies CASSENRPRVNEQFF.

This chain connects TRBV19 to TRBJ1-5; D call uncertain. Germline CDR1 and CDR2: LNHDA and SQIVND (reference sequence). V lost 10 bases to trimming and J lost 3 bases, with 25 bases between them. The CDR3 has 17 amino acids. Here the CDR3 DNA reads TGTGCCACCAGAAATGGCGCCAGAGGCTTTCTCAATCAGCCCCAGCATTTT. This codes for CATRNGARGFLNQPQHF.

The chain combines TRBV7-3 with TRBJ2-1; 10 bases match TRBD1. This CDR3 contains 15 residues. Germline V lookup: CDR1 SGHTA, CDR2 FQGTGA. The V and J ends lost 4 bases and 5 bases, in that order; junction bases with no gene match: 5. The CDR3 DNA reads as TGTGCCAGCAGCTCCGGGACAGGGGCCCACAATGAGCAGTTCTTC. Amino acid sequence: CASSSGTGAHNEQFF.

This chain uses TRBV9 with TRBJ2-3, with 7 bases aligning to TRBD2. The CDR3 has 15 amino acids. V dropped 0 bases and J dropped 0; count of bases not matched to a gene: 1. CDR1 SGDLS and CDR2 YYNGEE come from the germline V gene. The CDR3 region has the DNA TGTGCCAGCAGCGTAGAAGCGGGGAGCACAGATACGCAGTATTTT. Residues: CASSVEAGSTDTQYF.

This clone was found once. This chain connects TRBV29-1 to TRBJ1-1, with TRBD1 identical over 8 bases. The germline gives CDR1 SQVTM, CDR2 ANQGSEA. J lost 4 bases, V lost 7 bases, and 11 bases had no gene match. This CDR3 comprises 14 residues. The CDR3 DNA reads as TGCAGCGGGCTGCAGGGGGCGCGAGGCACTGAAGCTTTCTTT. This gives the protein CSGLQGARGTEAFF.

The chain recombines TRBV11-2 with TRBJ1-6; 8 bases fit TRBD1. Germline CDR1 SGHAT, CDR2 FQNNGV. Trimming at V came to 3 bases and at J to 7 bases, leaving 2 bases not matched to a gene. This CDR3 spans 14 amino acids. CDR3 DNA sequence: TGTGCCAGCAGCTTGGACAGGGCGAATTCACCCCTCCACTTT. Translated: CASSLDRANSPLHF.

V is TRBV14 and J is TRBJ1-1; no clear D gene. CDR1 and CDR2 from the germline V gene are SGHDN and FVKESK. Trimming took 2 bases from V and 2 from J, leaving 6 bases between them. The CDR3 is 13 amino acids. The DNA for the CDR3 is TGTGCCAGCAGCCAAAACCGTAACACTGAAGCTTTCTTT. Translated: CASSQNRNTEAFF.

This chain links TRBV2 with TRBJ1-2, with D unclear. The CDR3 is 13 amino acids. Looked up from germline, CDR1 is SNHLY and CDR2 is FYNNEI. Trimming left V 3 bases short and J 4 bases short, with 9 bases between. The CDR3 loop reads CASSDRGFYGYTF. In nucleotides, the CDR3 is TGTGCCAGCAGTGATAGAGGGTTCTATGGCTACACCTTC.

This clone has just one count. This chain links TRBV29-1 with TRBJ2-3; D is uncertain. V was trimmed by 6 bases and J by 0 bases, leaving 7 bases between them. CDR1 is SQVTM, CDR2 ANQGSEA, per germline. This CDR3 is built from 12 residues. In nucleotides, the CDR3 is TGCAGCGTCTTCACTAGCACAGATACGCAGTATTTT. Translation gives CSVFTSTDTQYF.

The chain is built from TRBV5-4 and TRBJ2-7; 12 nucleotides agree with TRBD2. Trimming at V came to 0 bases and at J to 2 bases, leaving 3 bases not matched to a gene. CDR3 length equals 16 residues. The germline V gene has CDR1 SGHNT and CDR2 YYREEE (reference sequence). The CDR3 DNA follows: TGTGCCAGCAGCTTGGCCTCTAGCGGGGGGGCCTACGAGCAGTACTTC. It specifies CASSLASSGGAYEQYF.

The V and J genes are TRBV4-3 and TRBJ1-4, with unresolved D. The germline V gene has CDR1 LGHNA and CDR2 YSLEER. There are 15 residues in the CDR3. The germline V and J ends were trimmed by 1 base and 5 bases, with 11 bases remaining between them. CDR3 in amino acids: CASSQGRTANEKLFF. The CDR3 DNA is TGCGCCAGCAGCCAAGGGCGGACGGCAAATGAAAAACTGTTTTTT.

The rearrangement uses TRBV6-5 and TRBJ2-7; TRBD1 aligns across 9 bases. The CDR3 consists of 15 residues. Looked up from germline, CDR1 is MNHEY and CDR2 is SVGAGI. The junction had 5 bases not matched to a gene; V was cut back by 2 bases and J by 3 bases. CDR3 sequence reads: CASSYPGQGIYEQYF. CDR3 in DNA: TGTGCCAGCAGTTACCCCGGACAGGGGATCTACGAGCAGTACTTC.

V is TRBV11-1 and J is TRBJ2-2; the D is unclear. The germline CDR1 and CDR2 sequences are SGHAT and FQDESV (reference sequence). This CDR3 contains 14 residues. V was cut by 3 bases and J by 4 bases, with 9 bases left in between. The CDR3 region has the DNA TGTGCCAGCAGCTTTTATGACGGCACCGGGGAGCTGTTTTTT. This gives the protein CASSFYDGTGELFF.

The genes are TRBV14 and TRBJ1-6; D remains unclear. Germline-derived CDR1 and CDR2 are SGHDN and FVKESK. The CDR3 length is 19 residues. Trimming shortened V by 2 bases and J by 0 bases, and 17 bases separated the two germline ends. The CDR3 loop reads CASSQSSGPRSSYNSPLHF. The CDR3 region has the DNA TGTGCCAGCAGCCAATCCTCGGGTCCTAGGAGCTCCTATAATTCACCCCTCCACTTT.

The CDR3 is CASSPRRGQSPSYPTPGNTIYF. The CDR3 DNA reads as TGTGCCAGCAGCCCTCGTAGGGGACAGTCCCCTAGTTATCCCACACCAGGAAACACCATATATTTT. This chain links TRBV4-2 with TRBJ1-3; 7 bases align to TRBD1. The CDR3 extends over 22 amino acids. The J segment lost 4 bases and the V segment lost 4 bases, leaving 28 bases of the junction unmatched. Germline CDR1 and CDR2: LGHNA and YNFKEQ.

The rearrangement joins TRBV30 to TRBJ1-5; D ambiguous. Trimming removed 2 bases from V and 4 bases from J, with 15 bases in between. The CDR3 has 15 residues. Germline lookup yields CDR1 GTSNPN and CDR2 SVGIG (reference sequence). DNA of the CDR3: TGTGCCTGGAGTCATTCTGACCTAGAGAATCAGCCCCAGCATTTT. Translation: CAWSHSDLENQPQHF.

The CDR3 bases are TGTGCCAGCAGTCTCAGGGACGGAAACTATGGCTACACCTTC. Translated, it gives CASSLRDGNYGYTF. The J gene is TRBJ1-2, the V gene TRBV6-1, with a weak D call TRBD1 (5 bases). This CDR3 is built from 14 residues. V lost 5 bases and J lost 2, with 12 bases in between. CDR1 is MNHNS and CDR2 is SASEGT in the germline V gene.

The chain is built from TRBV7-8 and TRBJ2-2; 7 bases align to TRBD1. After removal of 5 bases from V and 0 bases from J, the junction contained 3 bases not matched to a gene. CDR1 is SGHVS, CDR2 FQNEAQ, per germline. There are 15 residues in the CDR3. The CDR3 DNA reads as TGTGCCAGCAGCATTGGGACAGCGAACACCGGGGAGCTGTTTTTT. Amino acid sequence: CASSIGTANTGELFF.

The chain is built from TRBV9 and TRBJ1-2; D gene unclear. The V end lost 3 bases, the J end lost 8 bases, and 8 bases lay between the germline ends. Germline values: CDR1 SGDLS, CDR2 YYNGEE. There are 11 residues in the CDR3. The CDR3 loop reads CASSALGGYTF. CDR3 DNA sequence: TGTGCCAGCAGCGCCCTCGGGGGCTACACCTTC.

The chain links TRBV7-9 to TRBJ2-7, with 9 bases matching TRBD1. CDR1 and CDR2 from the germline V gene are SEHNR and FQNEAQ (reference sequence). With 4 bases clipped from V and 4 bases from J, the junction kept 5 bases outside the gene matches. The CDR3 length is 14 residues. CDR3 sequence reads: CASSSDRGWYEQYF. In DNA form, the CDR3 reads TGTGCCAGCAGCTCTGACAGGGGGTGGTACGAGCAGTACTTC.

V is TRBV10-3 and J is TRBJ1-1; 8 nucleotides match TRBD1. Germline lookup yields CDR1 ENHRY and CDR2 SYGVKD. The J segment lost 1 base and the V segment lost 5 bases, leaving 9 bases of the junction unmatched. This CDR3 is 16 amino acids long. CDR3 DNA: TGTGCCATCAGTCCTCCAGGGACAGGAGAGAACACTGAAGCTTTCTTT. It is translated as CAISPPGTGENTEAFF.

The rearrangement links TRBV2 to TRBJ1-2; D call uncertain. The V end lost 6 bases, the J end lost 3 bases, and 17 bases lay between the germline ends. Per the germline V gene, CDR1 is SNHLY and CDR2 is FYNNEI. This CDR3 spans 15 amino acids. CDR3 residues: CASRERNLMDYGYTF. The CDR3 region has the DNA TGTGCCAGCAGAGAGAGAAACTTAATGGACTATGGCTACACCTTC.

This chain joins TRBV9 and TRBJ1-3; 9 bases line up with TRBD1. Germline V lookup: CDR1 SGDLS, CDR2 YYNGEE. V lost 4 bases and J lost 1; bases outside the gene matches: 6. The CDR3 has 16 residues. The CDR3 spells CASSTRQGGSGNTIYF. DNA of the CDR3: TGTGCCAGCAGCACCCGACAGGGGGGGTCTGGAAACACCATATATTTT.

The chain has TRBV4-2 and TRBJ2-1; 9 bases line up with TRBD2. With 0 bases clipped from V and 6 bases from J, the junction kept 9 bases outside the gene matches. The germline CDR1 and CDR2 sequences are LGHNA and YNFKEQ. The CDR3 runs 17 residues. CDR3 in amino acids: CASSQDVRAGGLNEQFF. CDR3 sequence (DNA): TGTGCCAGCAGCCAAGACGTACGAGCGGGGGGCCTCAATGAGCAGTTCTTC.